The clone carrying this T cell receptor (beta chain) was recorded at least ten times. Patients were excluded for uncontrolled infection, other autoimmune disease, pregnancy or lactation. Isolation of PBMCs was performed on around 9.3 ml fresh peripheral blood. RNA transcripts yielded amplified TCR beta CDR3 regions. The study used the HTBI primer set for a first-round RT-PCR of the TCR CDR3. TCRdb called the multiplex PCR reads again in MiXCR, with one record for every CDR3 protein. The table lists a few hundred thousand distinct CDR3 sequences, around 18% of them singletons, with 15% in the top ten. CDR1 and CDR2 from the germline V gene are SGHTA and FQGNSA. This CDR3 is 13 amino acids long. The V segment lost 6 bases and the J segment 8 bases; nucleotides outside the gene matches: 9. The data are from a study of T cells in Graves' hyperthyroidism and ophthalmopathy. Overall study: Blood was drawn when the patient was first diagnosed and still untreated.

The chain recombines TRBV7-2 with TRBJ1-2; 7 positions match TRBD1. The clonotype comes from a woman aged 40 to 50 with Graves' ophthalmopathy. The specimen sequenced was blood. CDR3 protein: CASSHKGGRGYTF. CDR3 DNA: TGTGCCAGCAGTCATAAAGGGGGCAGGGGCTACACCTTC.